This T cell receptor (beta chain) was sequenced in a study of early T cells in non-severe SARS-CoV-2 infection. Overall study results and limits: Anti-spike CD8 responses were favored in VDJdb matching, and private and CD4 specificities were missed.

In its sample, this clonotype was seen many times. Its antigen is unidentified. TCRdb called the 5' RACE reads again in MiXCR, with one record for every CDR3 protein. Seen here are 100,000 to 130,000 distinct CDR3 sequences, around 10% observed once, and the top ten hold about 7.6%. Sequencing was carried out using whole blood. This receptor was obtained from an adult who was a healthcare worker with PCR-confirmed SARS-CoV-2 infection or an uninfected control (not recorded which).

Written as DNA, the CDR3 is TGTGCCATCAGTGATCTAGCGGGGGGCTACAATGAGCAGTTCTTC. As protein: CAISDLAGGYNEQFF. This sequence joins TRBV10-3 and TRBJ2-1; 11 positions agree with TRBD2. Germline trimming cut 3 bases from V and 3 bases from J; bases unmatched to any gene: 1. The CDR3 covers 15 residues. Germline V CDR1 and CDR2: ENHRY, SYGVKD.